Listed below are T cell receptor beta chains from one sample, sequenced in a study of cytomegalovirus exposure and HLA in healthy donors. Using immunoSEQ multiplex PCR, the repertoire was profiled, and TCRdb retains in-frame clones only, with some absent. This table holds around 150,000 clones, roughly three quarters found once. Sequences were obtained from PBMCs. These receptors were taken from a woman aged 45 to 65 in good health and CMV-seronegative. CDR3s include the opening cysteine and the closing phenylalanine or tryptophan. The D gene is left open where the match is weak. Clone size, where shown, is once, few, many, or a class for clones that have expanded.

j_gene: TRBJ2-7; abundance: .; d_gene: .; v_gene: TRBV7-8; CDR3aa: CASSLEGGEQYF; CDR3nt: TGTGCCAGCAGCTTAGAGGGAGGCGAGCAGTACTTC
j_gene: TRBJ2-6; abundance: .; d_gene: TRBD2; v_gene: TRBV19; CDR3aa: CASSNPGLADYSGANVLTF; CDR3nt: TGTGCCAGTAGCAACCCGGGACTAGCGGATTACTCTGGGGCCAACGTCCTGACTTTC
j_gene: TRBJ2-1; abundance: .; d_gene: .; v_gene: TRBV6-4; CDR3aa: CASRTPGIPNNEQFF; CDR3nt: TGTGCCAGCAGAACGCCAGGGATCCCTAACAATGAGCAGTTCTTC
j_gene: TRBJ2-7; abundance: few; d_gene: TRBD1; v_gene: TRBV11-1; CDR3aa: CASSYPGTGYEQYF; CDR3nt: TGTGCCAGCAGCTATCCGGGGACAGGCTACGAGCAGTACTTC
j_gene: TRBJ1-2; abundance: .; d_gene: .; v_gene: TRBV7-8; CDR3aa: CASSPNGQYSLIYGYTF; CDR3nt: TGTGCCAGCAGCCCCAACGGACAATATTCCCTCATTTATGGCTACACCTTC
j_gene: TRBJ1-1; abundance: few; d_gene: .; v_gene: TRBV28; CDR3aa: CASSSIDSFTEAFF; CDR3nt: TGTGCCAGCAGCTCGATCGACAGTTTCACTGAAGCTTTCTTT
j_gene: TRBJ2-3; abundance: .; d_gene: .; v_gene: TRBV6-1; CDR3aa: CASSEAGARVTDTQYF; CDR3nt: TGTGCCAGCAGTGAAGCAGGGGCCAGGGTCACAGATACGCAGTATTTT
j_gene: TRBJ1-2; abundance: once; d_gene: .; v_gene: TRBV9; CDR3aa: CASSVDNNYGYTF; CDR3nt: TGTGCCAGCAGCGTTGACAATAACTATGGCTACACCTTC
j_gene: TRBJ2-1; abundance: .; d_gene: .; v_gene: TRBV11-3; CDR3aa: CASSLGRNNEQFF; CDR3nt: TGTGCCAGCAGCTTAGGGAGAAACAATGAGCAGTTCTTC
j_gene: TRBJ2-3; abundance: once; d_gene: TRBD2; v_gene: TRBV9; CDR3aa: CASSVGGLAESTDTQYF; CDR3nt: TGTGCCAGCAGCGTAGGGGGACTAGCGGAGAGCACAGATACGCAGTATTTT
j_gene: TRBJ1-2; abundance: .; d_gene: .; v_gene: TRBV19; CDR3aa: CASSIGGYPRDYTF; CDR3nt: TGTGCCAGTAGTATAGGGGGATATCCCCGGGACTACACCTTC
j_gene: TRBJ1-2; abundance: .; d_gene: .; v_gene: TRBV7-6; CDR3aa: CASSLASRGSPSGYTF; CDR3nt: TGTGCCAGCAGCTTAGCGTCAAGGGGTTCTCCTTCTGGCTACACCTTC
j_gene: TRBJ1-2; abundance: .; d_gene: .; v_gene: TRBV7-2; CDR3aa: CASSLFADSNYGYTF; CDR3nt: TGTGCCAGCAGCTTATTTGCAGATTCTAACTATGGCTACACCTTC
j_gene: TRBJ2-3; abundance: .; d_gene: .; v_gene: TRBV7-3; CDR3aa: CASSLRRGDTQYF; CDR3nt: TGTGCCAGCAGCCTTCGGAGGGGTGATACGCAGTATTTT
j_gene: TRBJ2-2; abundance: few; d_gene: .; v_gene: TRBV5-1; CDR3aa: CASSLALNTGELFF; CDR3nt: TGCGCCAGCAGCTTGGCCTTAAACACCGGGGAGCTGTTTTTT
j_gene: TRBJ1-1; abundance: .; d_gene: TRBD1; v_gene: TRBV19; CDR3aa: CASSSTGQVMNTEAFF; CDR3nt: TGTGCCAGTAGTTCTACGGGACAGGTGATGAACACTGAAGCTTTCTTT
j_gene: TRBJ2-1; abundance: .; d_gene: TRBD1; v_gene: TRBV7-9; CDR3aa: CASSLVSGTVQKNNEQFF; CDR3nt: TGTGCCAGCAGCTTAGTATCAGGGACAGTTCAAAAGAACAATGAGCAGTTCTTC
j_gene: TRBJ2-1; abundance: .; d_gene: TRBD2; v_gene: TRBV7-2; CDR3aa: CASSRTSGGSNEQFF; CDR3nt: TGTGCCAGCAGCCGGACTAGCGGGGGTTCCAATGAGCAGTTCTTC
j_gene: TRBJ2-7; abundance: .; d_gene: .; v_gene: TRBV10-3; CDR3aa: CAISETPDSLEEQYF; CDR3nt: TGTGCCATCAGTGAGACCCCGGACTCTCTTGAGGAGCAGTACTTC
j_gene: TRBJ2-5; abundance: .; d_gene: TRBD2; v_gene: TRBV2; CDR3aa: CASSGAVLPSGARQETQYF; CDR3nt: TGTGCCAGCAGTGGAGCTGTGCTACCTAGCGGGGCGAGGCAAGAGACCCAGTACTTC
j_gene: TRBJ2-3; abundance: .; d_gene: .; v_gene: TRBV10-2; CDR3aa: CASSGNRRADTQYF; CDR3nt: TGCGCCAGCAGTGGGAACAGGAGGGCAGATACGCAGTATTTT
j_gene: TRBJ2-7; abundance: .; d_gene: .; v_gene: TRBV27; CDR3aa: CASSLWRSGQASYEQYF; CDR3nt: TGTGCCAGCAGTTTATGGAGATCAGGGCAAGCCTCCTACGAGCAGTACTTC
j_gene: TRBJ2-7; abundance: .; d_gene: TRBD2; v_gene: TRBV10-3; CDR3aa: CAISPRVAGGNYEQYF; CDR3nt: TGTGCCATCAGTCCCCGCGTAGCGGGGGGTAACTACGAGCAGTACTTC
j_gene: TRBJ2-3; abundance: .; d_gene: TRBD2; v_gene: TRBV9; CDR3aa: CASSFATGGGTDTQYF; CDR3nt: TGTGCCAGCAGCTTTGCAACAGGCGGGGGGACAGATACGCAGTATTTT
j_gene: TRBJ1-2; abundance: .; d_gene: .; v_gene: TRBV4-1; CDR3aa: CASSQGGSGIAYGYTF; CDR3nt: TGCGCCAGCAGCCAAGGCGGTTCAGGGATCGCTTATGGCTACACCTTC
j_gene: TRBJ1-6; abundance: .; d_gene: .; v_gene: TRBV5-4; CDR3aa: CASSLDPLSYNSPLHF; CDR3nt: TGTGCCAGCAGCTTGGACCCCCTGAGCTATAATTCACCCCTCCACTTT
j_gene: TRBJ2-6; abundance: .; d_gene: TRBD2; v_gene: TRBV5-4; CDR3aa: CASSLEIGGAPSGANVLTF; CDR3nt: TGTGCCAGCAGCTTGGAGATCGGGGGGGCCCCTTCTGGGGCCAACGTCCTGACTTTC
j_gene: TRBJ2-7; abundance: .; d_gene: TRBD1; v_gene: TRBV27; CDR3aa: CASRRTGTGYYYEQYF; CDR3nt: TGTGCCAGCAGACGTACAGGGACAGGGTACTACTACGAGCAGTACTTC
j_gene: TRBJ2-1; abundance: .; d_gene: .; v_gene: TRBV2; CDR3aa: CASSGVWGGNEQFF; CDR3nt: TGTGCCAGCAGTGGGGTATGGGGAGGCAATGAGCAGTTCTTC
j_gene: TRBJ1-1; abundance: .; d_gene: TRBD1; v_gene: TRBV7-2; CDR3aa: CASSRDRVEAFF; CDR3nt: TGTGCCAGCAGCCGGGACAGGGTCGAAGCTTTCTTT
j_gene: TRBJ1-1; abundance: .; d_gene: TRBD1; v_gene: TRBV25-1; CDR3aa: CASSPRDREFTEAFF; CDR3nt: TGTGCCAGCAGTCCGAGGGACAGGGAATTCACTGAAGCTTTCTTT
j_gene: TRBJ1-5; abundance: .; d_gene: .; v_gene: TRBV19; CDR3aa: CASTQATSPNQPQHF; CDR3nt: TGTGCCAGTACACAGGCGACGTCGCCAAATCAGCCCCAGCATTTT
j_gene: TRBJ1-2; abundance: .; d_gene: TRBD1; v_gene: TRBV5-1; CDR3aa: CASSLDGGGQGNYGYTF; CDR3nt: TGCGCCAGCAGCTTGGACGGAGGGGGACAGGGGAACTATGGCTACACCTTC
j_gene: TRBJ1-4; abundance: .; d_gene: TRBD1; v_gene: TRBV6-1; CDR3aa: CASGIRQGTNEKLFF; CDR3nt: TGTGCCAGCGGGATACGACAGGGAACTAATGAAAAACTGTTTTTT
j_gene: TRBJ1-4; abundance: .; d_gene: .; v_gene: TRBV2; CDR3aa: CASSETYGGEKLFF; CDR3nt: TGTGCCAGCAGTGAAACTTACGGGGGTGAAAAACTGTTTTTT
j_gene: TRBJ2-3; abundance: .; d_gene: TRBD2; v_gene: TRBV7-2; CDR3aa: CASSSGLAGGSDTQYF; CDR3nt: TGTGCCAGCAGCAGTGGACTAGCGGGGGGATCAGATACGCAGTATTTT
j_gene: TRBJ2-7; abundance: .; d_gene: .; v_gene: TRBV19; CDR3aa: CASSIAGNSYEQYF; CDR3nt: TGTGCCAGTAGTATTGCAGGGAATTCCTACGAGCAGTACTTC
j_gene: TRBJ2-5; abundance: .; d_gene: TRBD2; v_gene: TRBV19; CDR3aa: CASSPPGGRTQYF; CDR3nt: TGTGCCAGTAGTCCTCCGGGCGGGAGGACCCAGTACTTC
j_gene: TRBJ1-2; abundance: .; d_gene: TRBD1; v_gene: TRBV7-9; CDR3aa: CASSPQGHYGYTF; CDR3nt: TGTGCCAGCAGCCCACAGGGGCACTATGGCTACACCTTC
j_gene: TRBJ1-2; abundance: .; d_gene: TRBD1; v_gene: TRBV2; CDR3aa: CASSPDRGLHYGYTF; CDR3nt: TGTGCCAGCAGTCCAGACAGGGGGCTGCACTATGGCTACACCTTC
j_gene: TRBJ2-7; abundance: .; d_gene: .; v_gene: TRBV19; CDR3aa: CASSIEGGPRGYEQYF; CDR3nt: TGTGCCAGTAGTATAGAGGGGGGACCGCGAGGGTACGAGCAGTACTTC
j_gene: TRBJ2-7; abundance: .; d_gene: TRBD1; v_gene: TRBV7-7; CDR3aa: CASSFDRAGEQYF; CDR3nt: TGTGCTAGCAGCTTCGACAGGGCTGGCGAGCAGTACTTC
j_gene: TRBJ1-5; abundance: .; d_gene: TRBD1; v_gene: TRBV5-1; CDR3aa: CASSLGGQRNQPQHF; CDR3nt: TGCGCCAGCAGCTTGGGGGGACAGCGAAATCAGCCCCAGCATTTT
j_gene: TRBJ1-5; abundance: .; d_gene: .; v_gene: TRBV23-1; CDR3aa: CASSQIGSGFNQPQHF; CDR3nt: TGCGCCAGCAGTCAAATCGGATCGGGGTTCAATCAGCCCCAGCATTTT
j_gene: TRBJ1-2; abundance: .; d_gene: TRBD1; v_gene: TRBV20-1; CDR3aa: CSVHRGDGYTF; CDR3nt: TGCAGTGTCCACAGGGGGGATGGCTACACCTTC
j_gene: TRBJ2-5; abundance: .; d_gene: TRBD2; v_gene: TRBV7-9; CDR3aa: CASSAVGTSGKETQYF; CDR3nt: TGTGCCAGCAGCGCGGTCGGGACTAGCGGAAAAGAGACCCAGTACTTC
j_gene: TRBJ1-1; abundance: .; d_gene: .; v_gene: TRBV9; CDR3aa: CASSPSGGGLNTEAFF; CDR3nt: TGTGCCAGCAGCCCTTCGGGGGGCGGCCTGAACACTGAAGCTTTCTTT
j_gene: TRBJ2-2; abundance: .; d_gene: TRBD2; v_gene: TRBV5-6; CDR3aa: CASSGLAGGPGELFF; CDR3nt: TGTGCCAGCAGCGGACTAGCGGGAGGACCCGGGGAGCTGTTTTTT
j_gene: TRBJ2-7; abundance: .; d_gene: TRBD1; v_gene: TRBV5-4; CDR3aa: CASSLVGGDFNEQYF; CDR3nt: TGTGCCAGCAGCTTGGTAGGGGGCGACTTCAACGAGCAGTACTTC
j_gene: TRBJ2-2; abundance: .; d_gene: .; v_gene: TRBV5-1; CDR3aa: CASSLDRANTGELFF; CDR3nt: TGCGCCAGCAGCTTGGACAGGGCGAACACCGGGGAGCTGTTTTTT
j_gene: TRBJ2-2; abundance: .; d_gene: TRBD2; v_gene: TRBV5-8; CDR3aa: CASSFFSGGTTGELFF; CDR3nt: TGTGCCAGCAGCTTTTTTAGCGGGGGCACTACCGGGGAGCTGTTTTTT
j_gene: TRBJ1-2; abundance: .; d_gene: .; v_gene: TRBV4-1; CDR3aa: CASSHSGEYGYTF; CDR3nt: TGCGCCAGCAGCCACTCAGGGGAGTATGGCTACACCTTC
j_gene: TRBJ2-1; abundance: .; d_gene: TRBD2; v_gene: TRBV27; CDR3aa: CASREIAGGYNEQFF; CDR3nt: TGTGCCAGCAGGGAGATAGCGGGGGGATACAATGAGCAGTTCTTC
j_gene: TRBJ2-1; abundance: .; d_gene: TRBD2; v_gene: TRBV11-1; CDR3aa: CASSPRAGAYNEQFF; CDR3nt: TGTGCCAGCAGCCCCCGGGCGGGGGCCTACAATGAGCAGTTCTTC
j_gene: TRBJ1-4; abundance: few; d_gene: TRBD1; v_gene: TRBV6-4; CDR3aa: CASSPTGEREKLFF; CDR3nt: TGTGCCAGCAGCCCGACAGGGGAAAGAGAAAAACTGTTTTTT
j_gene: TRBJ2-3; abundance: .; d_gene: .; v_gene: TRBV9; CDR3aa: CASSASLTQYF; CDR3nt: TGTGCCAGCAGCGCGAGCCTTACGCAGTATTTT
j_gene: TRBJ2-7; abundance: .; d_gene: TRBD1; v_gene: TRBV25-1; CDR3aa: CASRDRERYEQYF; CDR3nt: TGTGCCAGCAGAGACAGGGAACGATACGAGCAGTACTTC
j_gene: TRBJ2-3; abundance: .; d_gene: TRBD1; v_gene: TRBV7-9; CDR3aa: CASSPLNRGLNTDTQYF; CDR3nt: TGTGCCAGCAGCCCCCTCAACAGGGGGTTGAACACAGATACGCAGTATTTT
j_gene: TRBJ2-7; abundance: .; d_gene: .; v_gene: TRBV28; CDR3aa: CASSSPGGQGNEQYF; CDR3nt: TGTGCCAGCAGTTCTCCAGGGGGGCAGGGCAACGAGCAGTACTTC